The T cell receptor beta chain under discussion was sequenced for a study of blood T cell repertoires in COVID-19. Study at large: Sites in the United States, Italy and Spain provided acute and convalescent COVID-19 samples.

Per the study methods: Estimates of nucleated cell counts were drawn from the amplification of reference gene primers. Sequencing was performed with immunoSEQ multiplex PCR; in TCRdb, only in-frame clones are kept and a portion is missing. D and trimming come from the DNA, and the V and J calls and clone size come from that table. The sample includes roughly 100,000 clones, over 70% of them seen just once. The germline V gene encodes CDR1 SEHNR and CDR2 FQNEAQ (reference sequence). CDR3 length: 11 residues. Trimming removed 5 bases at V and 8 bases at J, with 9 bases between. This chain joins TRBV7-9 and TRBJ1-2; no reliable D call. The specimen sequenced was peripheral blood. The clonotype originates from a man aged 80 or over with active or convalescent COVID-19. CDR3 sequence reads: CASSQQSGYTF. In DNA, the CDR3 is TGTGCCAGCAGCCAACAGTCCGGCTACACCTTC.